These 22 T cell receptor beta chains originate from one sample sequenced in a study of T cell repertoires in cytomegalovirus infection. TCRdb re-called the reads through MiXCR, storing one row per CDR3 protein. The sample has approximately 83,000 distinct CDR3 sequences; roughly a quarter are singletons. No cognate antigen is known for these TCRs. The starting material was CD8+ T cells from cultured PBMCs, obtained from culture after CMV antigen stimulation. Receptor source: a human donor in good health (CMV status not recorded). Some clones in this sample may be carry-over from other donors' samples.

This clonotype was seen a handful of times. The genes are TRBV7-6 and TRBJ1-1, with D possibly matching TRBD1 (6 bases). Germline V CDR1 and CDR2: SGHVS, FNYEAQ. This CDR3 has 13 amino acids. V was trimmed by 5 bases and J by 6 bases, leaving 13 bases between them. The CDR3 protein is CASSATGRAEAFF. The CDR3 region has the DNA TGTGCCAGCAGCGCCACAGGGCGCGCTGAAGCTTTCTTT.

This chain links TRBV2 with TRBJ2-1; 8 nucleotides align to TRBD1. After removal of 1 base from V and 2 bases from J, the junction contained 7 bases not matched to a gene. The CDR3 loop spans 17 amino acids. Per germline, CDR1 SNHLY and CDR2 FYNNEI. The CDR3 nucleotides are TGTGCCAGCAGTGAAGAGGAAGGACAGGGAGCCTACAATGAGCAGTTCTTC. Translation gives CASSEEEGQGAYNEQFF.

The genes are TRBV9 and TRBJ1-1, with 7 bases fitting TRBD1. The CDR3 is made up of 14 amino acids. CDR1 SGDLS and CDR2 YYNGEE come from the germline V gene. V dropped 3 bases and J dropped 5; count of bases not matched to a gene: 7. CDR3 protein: CASSAYDRVTEAFF. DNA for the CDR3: TGTGCCAGCAGCGCCTACGACAGGGTGACTGAAGCTTTCTTT.

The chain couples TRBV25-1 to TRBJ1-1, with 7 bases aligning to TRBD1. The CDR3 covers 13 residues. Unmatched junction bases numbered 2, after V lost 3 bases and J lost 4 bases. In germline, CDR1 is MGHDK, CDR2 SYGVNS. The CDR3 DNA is TGTGCCAGCAGTGAGACAGGGTCCACTGAAGCTTTCTTT. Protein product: CASSETGSTEAFF.

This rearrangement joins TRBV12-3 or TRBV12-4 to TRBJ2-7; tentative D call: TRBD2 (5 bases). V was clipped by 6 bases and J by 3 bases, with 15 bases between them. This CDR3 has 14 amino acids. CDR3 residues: CASSISGKVYEQYF. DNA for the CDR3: TGTGCCAGCAGCATTTCCGGGAAGGTCTACGAGCAGTACTTC.

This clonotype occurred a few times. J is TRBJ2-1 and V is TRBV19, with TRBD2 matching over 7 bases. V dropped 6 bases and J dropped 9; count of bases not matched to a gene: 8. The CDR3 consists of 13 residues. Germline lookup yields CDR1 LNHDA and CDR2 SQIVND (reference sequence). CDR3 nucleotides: TGTGCCAGTAGCCTAGAGGGCGGGGGTGAGCAGTTCTTC. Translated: CASSLEGGGEQFF.

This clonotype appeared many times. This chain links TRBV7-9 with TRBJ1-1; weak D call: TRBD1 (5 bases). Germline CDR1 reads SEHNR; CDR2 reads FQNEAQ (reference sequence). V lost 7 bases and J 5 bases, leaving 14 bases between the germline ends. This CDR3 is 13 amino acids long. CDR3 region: CASKEGEGTEAFF. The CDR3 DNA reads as TGTGCCAGCAAGGAGGGCGAGGGGACTGAAGCTTTCTTT.

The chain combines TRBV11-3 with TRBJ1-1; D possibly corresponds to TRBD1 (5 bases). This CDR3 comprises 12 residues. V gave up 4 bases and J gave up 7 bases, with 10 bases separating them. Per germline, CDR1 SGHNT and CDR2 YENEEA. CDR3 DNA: TGTGCCAGCAGCTCAGAAGGGGATGAAGCTTTCTTT. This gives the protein CASSSEGDEAFF.

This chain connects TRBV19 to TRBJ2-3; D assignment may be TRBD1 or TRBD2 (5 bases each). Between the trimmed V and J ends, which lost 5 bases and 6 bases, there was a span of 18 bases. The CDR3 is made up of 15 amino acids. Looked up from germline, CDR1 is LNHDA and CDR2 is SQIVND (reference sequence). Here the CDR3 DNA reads TGTGCCAGTAGTCCCCCGAGGGGCTATGGGGATACGCAGTATTTT. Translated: CASSPPRGYGDTQYF.

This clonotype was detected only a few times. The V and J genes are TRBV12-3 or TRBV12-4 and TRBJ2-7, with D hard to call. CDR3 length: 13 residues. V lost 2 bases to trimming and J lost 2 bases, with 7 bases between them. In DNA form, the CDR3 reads TGTGCCAGCAGTTTATCGGTTGCCTACGAGCAGTACTTC. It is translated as CASSLSVAYEQYF.

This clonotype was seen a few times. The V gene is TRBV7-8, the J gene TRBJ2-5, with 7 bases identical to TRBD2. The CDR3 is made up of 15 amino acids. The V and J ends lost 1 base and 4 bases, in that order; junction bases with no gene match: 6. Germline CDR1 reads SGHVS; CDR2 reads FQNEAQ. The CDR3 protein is CASSLGGGSGETQYF. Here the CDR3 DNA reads TGTGCCAGCAGCTTAGGGGGGGGGTCGGGAGAGACCCAGTACTTC.

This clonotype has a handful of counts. CDR3 residues: CASSQEGIPTHTEAFF. As DNA, the CDR3 is TGTGCCAGCAGCCAAGAAGGGATCCCCACGCACACTGAAGCTTTCTTT. The chain combines TRBV14 with TRBJ1-1; D is unclear. The germline V and J ends were trimmed by 0 bases and 3 bases, with 14 bases remaining between them. Looked up from germline, CDR1 is SGHDN and CDR2 is FVKESK. The CDR3 spans 16 residues.

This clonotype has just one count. This CDR3 reads CASSYSAGGDEQYF. The CDR3 bases are TGTGCCAGCAGTTACAGCGCGGGGGGCGACGAGCAGTACTTC. This chain links TRBV6-6 with TRBJ2-7; TRBD2 aligns across 8 bases. Germline trimming cut 2 bases from V and 5 bases from J; bases unmatched to any gene: 5. This CDR3 has 14 amino acids. The germline V gene has CDR1 MNHNY and CDR2 SVGAGI (reference sequence).

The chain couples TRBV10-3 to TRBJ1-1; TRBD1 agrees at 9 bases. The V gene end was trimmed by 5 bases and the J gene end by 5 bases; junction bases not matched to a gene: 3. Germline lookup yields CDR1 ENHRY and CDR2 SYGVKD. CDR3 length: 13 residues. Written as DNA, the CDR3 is TGTGCCATCAGTACCGGACAGGGGACTGAAGCTTTCTTT. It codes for CAISTGQGTEAFF.

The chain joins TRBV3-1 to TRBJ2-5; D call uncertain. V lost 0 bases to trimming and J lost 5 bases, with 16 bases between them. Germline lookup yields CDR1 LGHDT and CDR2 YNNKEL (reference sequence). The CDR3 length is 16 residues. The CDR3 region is CASSQDTVLLGETQYF. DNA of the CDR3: TGTGCCAGCAGCCAAGATACAGTTCTATTAGGGGAGACCCAGTACTTC.

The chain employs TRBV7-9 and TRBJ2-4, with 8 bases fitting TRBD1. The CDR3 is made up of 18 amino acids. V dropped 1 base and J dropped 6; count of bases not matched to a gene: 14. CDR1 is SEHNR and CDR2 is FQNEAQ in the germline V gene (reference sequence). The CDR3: CASSLDFGDRIGINIQYF. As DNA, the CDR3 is TGTGCCAGCAGCTTAGATTTTGGGGACAGGATAGGAATAAACATTCAGTACTTC.

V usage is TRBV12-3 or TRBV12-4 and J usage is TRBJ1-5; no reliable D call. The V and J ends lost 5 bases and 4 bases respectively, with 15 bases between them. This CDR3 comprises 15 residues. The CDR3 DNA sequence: TGTGCCAGCAGTCCAAGTCGGCCGGGAAATCAGCCCCAGCATTTT. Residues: CASSPSRPGNQPQHF.

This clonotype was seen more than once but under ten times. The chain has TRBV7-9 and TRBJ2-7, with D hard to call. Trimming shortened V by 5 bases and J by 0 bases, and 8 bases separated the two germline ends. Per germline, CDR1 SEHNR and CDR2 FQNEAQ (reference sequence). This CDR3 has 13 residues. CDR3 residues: CASSIATSYEQYF. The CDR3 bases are TGTGCCAGCAGCATTGCGACCTCCTACGAGCAGTACTTC.

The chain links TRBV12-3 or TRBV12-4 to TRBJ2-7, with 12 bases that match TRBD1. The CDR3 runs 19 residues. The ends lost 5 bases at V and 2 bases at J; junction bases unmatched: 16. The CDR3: CASSGTGGTGGPGAYEQYF. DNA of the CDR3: TGTGCCAGCAGTGGTACCGGTGGGACAGGGGGCCCGGGGGCCTACGAGCAGTACTTC.

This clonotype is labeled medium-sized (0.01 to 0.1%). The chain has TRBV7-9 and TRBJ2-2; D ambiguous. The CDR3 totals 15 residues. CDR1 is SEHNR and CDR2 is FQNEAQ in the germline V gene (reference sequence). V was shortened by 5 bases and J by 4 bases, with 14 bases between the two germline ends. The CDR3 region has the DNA TGTGCCAGCAGCCCCCCGAACCGATCCACCGGGGAGCTGTTTTTT. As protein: CASSPPNRSTGELFF.

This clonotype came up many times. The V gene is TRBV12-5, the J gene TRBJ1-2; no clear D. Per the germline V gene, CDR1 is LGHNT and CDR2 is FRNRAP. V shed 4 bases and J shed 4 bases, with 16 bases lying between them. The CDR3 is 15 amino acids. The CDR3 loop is CASGSFTALGYGYTF. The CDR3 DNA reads TGTGCTAGTGGTTCGTTCACAGCGCTAGGCTATGGCTACACCTTC.

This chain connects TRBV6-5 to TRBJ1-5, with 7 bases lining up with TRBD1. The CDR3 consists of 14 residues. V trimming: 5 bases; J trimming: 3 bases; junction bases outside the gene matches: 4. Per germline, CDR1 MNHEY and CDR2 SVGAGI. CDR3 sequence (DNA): TGTGCCAGCAGTCCGGGACAGCTCAATCAGCCCCAGCATTTT. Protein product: CASSPGQLNQPQHF.